These T cell receptor beta chains were read from a single sample in a study of cytomegalovirus exposure and HLA in healthy donors. Profiled with immunoSEQ multiplex PCR; TCRdb holds only in-frame clones, not every one. Of over 150,000 clones detected, about 71% appear once; the ten largest clones hold 2.8%. Source material: PBMCs. The receptors shown here come from a woman aged 30 to 39 in good health and CMV-seronegative. Each CDR3 is given with its conserved first and last residue. A D gene is named only where the DNA matches it firmly. Only part of the rows carry a size: once, few, many, or a class if the clone is expanded.

size: .; V: TRBV27; D: TRBD2; J: TRBJ2-2; CDR3: CASSLRGGNTGELFF; DNA: TGTGCCAGCAGTTTACGGGGGGGCAACACCGGGGAGCTGTTTTTT
size: .; V: TRBV7-9; D: .; J: TRBJ2-7; CDR3: CASSLNRAYEQYF; DNA: TGTGCCAGCAGCTTAAACAGAGCCTACGAGCAGTACTTC
size: .; V: TRBV7-9; D: .; J: TRBJ1-2; CDR3: CASRSRQGIGYTF; DNA: TGTGCCAGCAGGTCTAGGCAGGGGATAGGCTACACCTTC
size: few; V: TRBV9; D: .; J: TRBJ2-2; CDR3: CASSVGGGNTGELFF; DNA: TGTGCCAGCAGCGTGGGCGGGGGCAACACCGGGGAGCTGTTTTTT
size: .; V: TRBV13; D: .; J: TRBJ1-5; CDR3: CASSLGQALEGPQHF; DNA: TGTGCCAGCAGCTTAGGACAGGCCCTCGAAGGGCCCCAGCATTTT
size: .; V: TRBV4-3; D: TRBD2; J: TRBJ2-3; CDR3: CASSQDRWASGSGNTQYF; DNA: TGCGCCAGCAGCCAAGATCGTTGGGCTAGCGGGAGCGGGAATACGCAGTATTTT
size: .; V: TRBV28; D: .; J: TRBJ1-2; CDR3: CASSLEGSPYGYTF; DNA: TGTGCCAGCAGTTTGGAGGGGTCCCCCTATGGCTACACCTTC
size: .; V: TRBV11-1; D: TRBD2; J: TRBJ2-3; CDR3: CASSSTSGGHPDTQYF; DNA: TGTGCCAGCAGCTCAACTAGCGGGGGGCATCCAGATACGCAGTATTTT
size: .; V: TRBV11-2; D: TRBD1; J: TRBJ1-2; CDR3: CASSLRTGGSVGGYGYTF; DNA: TGTGCCAGCAGCCTCCGGACAGGGGGCAGTGTGGGAGGGTATGGCTACACCTTC
size: .; V: TRBV11-3; D: .; J: TRBJ2-1; CDR3: CASSLDRANEQFF; DNA: TGTGCCAGCAGCTTAGACAGGGCAAATGAGCAGTTCTTC
size: .; V: TRBV27; D: .; J: TRBJ1-4; CDR3: CASSLSVGGREKLFF; DNA: TGTGCCAGCAGTTTATCGGTCGGAGGGAGGGAAAAACTGTTTTTT
size: .; V: TRBV28; D: .; J: TRBJ2-7; CDR3: CASPSESEQYF; DNA: TGTGCCTCTCCAAGCGAGAGCGAGCAGTACTTC
size: .; V: TRBV19; D: .; J: TRBJ1-5; CDR3: CASTGRAGGHQPQHF; DNA: TGTGCCAGTACCGGAAGGGCCGGCGGGCATCAGCCCCAGCATTTT
size: .; V: TRBV5-4; D: .; J: TRBJ2-5; CDR3: CASSSTRAGRETQYF; DNA: TGTGCCAGCAGCTCGACCCGTGCGGGGCGGGAGACCCAGTACTTC
size: few; V: TRBV27; D: TRBD2; J: TRBJ2-7; CDR3: CASSLSPSGISYEQYF; DNA: TGTGCCAGCAGTTTATCACCTAGCGGGATTTCCTACGAGCAGTACTTC
size: .; V: TRBV7-2; D: .; J: TRBJ2-5; CDR3: CASSPPGGRETQYF; DNA: TGTGCCAGCAGCCCCCCCGGCGGGCGAGAGACCCAGTACTTC
size: .; V: TRBV5-4; D: TRBD1; J: TRBJ2-7; CDR3: CASSRKNNPTGGADEQYF; DNA: TGTGCCAGCAGCCGAAAAAACAACCCGACAGGGGGCGCCGACGAGCAGTACTTC
size: once; V: TRBV27; D: TRBD1; J: TRBJ2-7; CDR3: CASQPTRQGYEQYF; DNA: TGTGCCAGCCAACCGACACGACAGGGGTACGAGCAGTACTTC
size: once; V: TRBV2; D: TRBD1; J: TRBJ2-5; CDR3: CASRDRGETQYF; DNA: TGTGCCAGCAGGGACAGGGGGGAGACCCAGTACTTC
size: .; V: TRBV5-4; D: .; J: TRBJ1-1; CDR3: CASSLDNRNTEAFF; DNA: TGTGCCAGCAGCTTGGATAACAGGAACACTGAAGCTTTCTTT
size: .; V: TRBV28; D: .; J: TRBJ1-5; CDR3: CASSLPQEGQPQHF; DNA: TGTGCCAGCAGTTTACCACAGGAGGGACAGCCCCAGCATTTT
size: few; V: TRBV29-1; D: TRBD1; J: TRBJ1-4; CDR3: CSVEITGGVREKLFF; DNA: TGCAGCGTAGAAATTACAGGGGGGGTTCGGGAAAAACTGTTTTTT
size: .; V: TRBV2; D: TRBD2; J: TRBJ2-2; CDR3: CASSVLAAPGELFF; DNA: TGTGCCAGCAGTGTACTAGCGGCCCCCGGGGAGCTGTTTTTT
size: once; V: TRBV28; D: .; J: TRBJ1-5; CDR3: CASSEGGFQPQHF; DNA: TGTGCCAGCTCAGAGGGAGGGTTTCAGCCCCAGCATTTT
size: few; V: TRBV30; D: TRBD2; J: TRBJ2-2; CDR3: CAWRTGGLTGELFF; DNA: TGTGCCTGGAGAACGGGGGGTCTGACCGGGGAGCTGTTTTTT
size: .; V: TRBV14; D: TRBD2; J: TRBJ2-1; CDR3: CASSQRGGTSAKYNEQFF; DNA: TGTGCCAGCAGCCAAAGGGGCGGGACTAGCGCCAAGTACAATGAGCAGTTCTTC
size: .; V: TRBV29-1; D: TRBD1; J: TRBJ2-2; CDR3: CSVFGTGNTGELFF; DNA: TGCAGCGTTTTCGGGACAGGGAACACCGGGGAGCTGTTTTTT
size: .; V: TRBV28; D: .; J: TRBJ2-6; CDR3: CASSPPDSSGANVLTF; DNA: TGTGCCAGCAGTCCCCCGGACAGCTCTGGGGCCAACGTCCTGACTTTC
size: few; V: TRBV7-2; D: .; J: TRBJ2-2; CDR3: CASSTGQNTGELFF; DNA: TGTGCCAGCAGCACCGGACAGAACACCGGGGAGCTGTTTTTT
size: .; V: TRBV7-2; D: TRBD1; J: TRBJ2-2; CDR3: CASSLSTGMAGELFF; DNA: TGTGCCAGCAGCTTATCGACAGGGATGGCCGGGGAGCTGTTTTTT
size: .; V: TRBV19; D: TRBD2; J: TRBJ2-1; CDR3: CASRRTSGSLFSYNEQFF; DNA: TGTGCCAGTAGGAGGACTAGCGGGAGTCTATTCTCCTACAATGAGCAGTTCTTC
size: once; V: TRBV5-1; D: TRBD1; J: TRBJ1-1; CDR3: CASSYGTGGAPTEAFF; DNA: TGCGCCAGCAGCTACGGGACAGGGGGCGCCCCGACTGAAGCTTTCTTT
size: few; V: TRBV13; D: TRBD2; J: TRBJ2-3; CDR3: CASSLGAALVAGSTDTQYF; DNA: TGTGCCAGCAGCTTGGGGGCAGCGTTGGTAGCGGGGAGCACAGATACGCAGTATTTT
size: .; V: TRBV19; D: .; J: TRBJ2-7; CDR3: CASSFGSKDEQYF; DNA: TGTGCCAGTAGTTTCGGGAGTAAAGACGAGCAGTACTTC
size: .; V: TRBV9; D: .; J: TRBJ1-1; CDR3: CASSVVQGNTEAFF; DNA: TGTGCCAGCAGCGTAGTGCAGGGGAACACTGAAGCTTTCTTT
size: few; V: TRBV7-2; D: TRBD2; J: TRBJ2-1; CDR3: CASSLVGLAGGLDEQFF; DNA: TGTGCCAGCAGCTTAGTTGGACTAGCGGGGGGCTTGGATGAGCAGTTCTTC
size: .; V: TRBV15; D: TRBD1; J: TRBJ2-5; CDR3: CATSRGGTGGGGETQYF; DNA: TGTGCCACCAGCAGAGGTGGGACAGGGGGCGGTGGGGAGACCCAGTACTTC
size: .; V: TRBV14; D: .; J: TRBJ2-1; CDR3: CASSYGIGNEQFF; DNA: TGTGCCAGCAGCTACGGGATCGGGAATGAGCAGTTCTTC
size: once; V: TRBV4-2; D: .; J: TRBJ2-1; CDR3: CASSQTTSHSYNEQFF; DNA: TGTGCCAGCAGCCAAACTACTAGCCACTCCTACAATGAGCAGTTCTTC
size: .; V: TRBV4-2; D: .; J: TRBJ2-1; CDR3: CASSQVPGSSYNEQFF; DNA: TGTGCCAGCAGCCAAGTCCCGGGGAGCTCCTACAATGAGCAGTTCTTC
size: .; V: TRBV7-9; D: .; J: TRBJ2-7; CDR3: CASSLAVGEGQYF; DNA: TGTGCCAGCAGCTTAGCCGTTGGAGAGGGGCAGTACTTC
size: .; V: TRBV10-3; D: TRBD1; J: TRBJ1-4; CDR3: CAISGGGSTNEKLFF; DNA: TGTGCCATCAGTGGAGGGGGCTCAACTAATGAAAAACTGTTTTTT
size: .; V: TRBV6-1; D: TRBD1; J: TRBJ1-1; CDR3: CASSGRDSRTEAFF; DNA: TGTGCCAGCAGTGGCCGGGACAGCCGCACTGAAGCTTTCTTT
size: .; V: TRBV2; D: .; J: TRBJ1-2; CDR3: CASSERQNNGGYGYTF; DNA: TGTGCCAGCAGTGAGCGGCAGAACAACGGAGGCTATGGCTACACCTTC
size: once; V: TRBV6-6; D: .; J: TRBJ2-7; CDR3: CASSLYPGSYEQYF; DNA: TGTGCCAGCAGTCTGTATCCCGGCTCCTACGAGCAGTACTTC
size: .; V: TRBV7-6; D: .; J: TRBJ2-1; CDR3: CASSYGLLGYNEQFF; DNA: TGTGCCAGCAGCTATGGACTGCTTGGTTACAATGAGCAGTTCTTC
size: few; V: TRBV6-5; D: .; J: TRBJ2-5; CDR3: CASSTTAVRETQYF; DNA: TGTGCCAGCAGTACGACAGCCGTGAGAGAGACCCAGTACTTC
size: .; V: TRBV5-6; D: TRBD2; J: TRBJ2-2; CDR3: CASSLTSGILNF; DNA: TGTGCCAGCAGCCTGACTAGCGGGATCCTTAATTTT
size: few; V: TRBV12-5; D: TRBD1; J: TRBJ2-7; CDR3: CASAPGQGTYEQYF; DNA: TGTGCTAGTGCCCCGGGACAGGGGACCTACGAGCAGTACTTC
size: .; V: TRBV27; D: .; J: TRBJ2-1; CDR3: CASGGVERRGGEQFF; DNA: TGTGCCAGCGGGGGTGTGGAGCGGAGGGGGGGTGAGCAGTTCTTC